Below are 5 T cell receptor beta chains sequenced from a single sample in a study of OX40 agonist ivuxolimab in advanced cancers. The data were produced by immunoSEQ multiplex PCR, yet TCRdb's version contains in-frame clones alone and is incomplete. The sample carries tens of thousands of clones, about four fifths recorded once. The sample was CD4+ or CD8+ T cells sorted from blood, taken in a trial of the OX40 agonist ivuxolimab. All receptors come from an adult with an advanced solid tumor such as melanoma, head and neck, liver or kidney cancer.

As DNA, the CDR3 is TGCGCCAGCAGCCTCGACAGGGGGCGCACAGATACGCAGTATTTT. Amino acids: CASSLDRGRTDTQYF. The chain links TRBV4-3 to TRBJ2-3, with TRBD1 matching over 10 bases. The V segment lost 4 bases and the J segment 1 base; nucleotides outside the gene matches: 2. The V gene's germline CDR1 is LGHNA and CDR2 YSLEER. The CDR3 is 15 amino acids.

This chain links TRBV28 with TRBJ2-3; 7 nucleotides match TRBD1. The trim removed 6 bases at V and 2 bases at J, leaving 8 bases unmatched. CDR3 length equals 15 residues. CDR1 is MDHEN and CDR2 is SYDVKM in the germline V gene. CDR3 region: CASSTYQGDTDTQYF. In DNA, the CDR3 is TGTGCCAGCAGCACTTACCAGGGGGACACAGATACGCAGTATTTT. Full variable domain (missing parts from reference TRBV28 and TRBJ2-3): DVKVTQSSRYLVKRTGEKVFLECVQDMDHENMFWYRQDPGLGLRLIYFSYDVKMKEKGDIPEGYSVSREKKERFSLILESASTNQTSMYLCASSTYQGDTDTQYFGPGTRLTVL.

CDR3 sequence: CASSDQVSNQPQHF. Here the CDR3 DNA reads TGTGCCAGCAGTGATCAGGTCAGTAATCAGCCCCAGCATTTT. The V call is TRBV2, the J call TRBJ1-5; D ambiguous. Looked up from germline, CDR1 is SNHLY and CDR2 is FYNNEI. Trimming removed 3 bases from V and 4 bases from J, with 10 bases in between. This CDR3 contains 14 residues.

The chain links TRBV6-6 to TRBJ2-7; TRBD2 is a possible D gene (5 bases). With 7 bases removed from V and 6 bases from J, the gap between germline ends came to 22 bases. Germline CDR1 reads MNHNY; CDR2 reads SVGAGI (reference sequence). The CDR3 covers 15 residues. CDR3 nucleotide sequence: TGTGCCAGCATCGAAGCTGAGAGGGCTTTGGGCGAGCAGTACTTC. This sequence encodes CASIEAERALGEQYF.

The rearrangement links TRBV7-9 to TRBJ1-6, with 7 bases that match TRBD1. The V segment lost 2 bases and the J segment 7 bases; nucleotides outside the gene matches: 5. The length of the CDR3 is 15 residues. Germline loops: CDR1 SEHNR, CDR2 FQNEAQ (reference sequence). The CDR3 DNA reads TGTGCCAGCAGCTTACCGGGACAGAGGAATTCACCCCTCCACTTT. Amino acid sequence: CASSLPGQRNSPLHF.